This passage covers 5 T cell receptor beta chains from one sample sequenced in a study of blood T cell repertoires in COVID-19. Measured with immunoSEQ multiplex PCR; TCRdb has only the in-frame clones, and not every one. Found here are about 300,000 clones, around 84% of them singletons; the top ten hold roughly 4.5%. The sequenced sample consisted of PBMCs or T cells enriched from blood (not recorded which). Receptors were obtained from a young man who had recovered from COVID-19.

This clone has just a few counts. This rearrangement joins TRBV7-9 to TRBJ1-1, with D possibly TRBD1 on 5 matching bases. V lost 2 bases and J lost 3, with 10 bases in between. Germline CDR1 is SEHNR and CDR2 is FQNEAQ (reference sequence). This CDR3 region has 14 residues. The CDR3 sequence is CASSLREGDTEAFF. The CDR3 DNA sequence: TGTGCCAGCAGCTTAAGAGAAGGGGACACTGAAGCTTTCTTT. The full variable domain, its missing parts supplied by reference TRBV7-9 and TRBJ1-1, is DTGVSQNPRHKITKRGQNVTFRCDPISEHNRLYWYRQTLGQGPEFLTYFQNEAQLEKSRLLSDRFSAERPKGSFSTLEIQRTEQGDSAMYLCASSLREGDTEAFFGQGTRLTVV.

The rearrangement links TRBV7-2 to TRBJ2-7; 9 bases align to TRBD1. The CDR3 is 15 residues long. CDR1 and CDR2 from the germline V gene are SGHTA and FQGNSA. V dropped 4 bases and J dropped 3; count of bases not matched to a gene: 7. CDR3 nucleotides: TGTGCCAGCAGCTGGGCCGGGACAGGGAACTACGAGCAGTACTTC. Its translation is CASSWAGTGNYEQYF.

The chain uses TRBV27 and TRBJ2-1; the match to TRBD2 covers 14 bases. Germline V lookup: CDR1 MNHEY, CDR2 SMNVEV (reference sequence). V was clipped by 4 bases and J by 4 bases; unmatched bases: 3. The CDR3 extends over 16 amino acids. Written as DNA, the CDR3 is TGTGCCAGCAGTTCCCGACTAGCGGGAGGGTACAATGAGCAGTTCTTC. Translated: CASSSRLAGGYNEQFF.

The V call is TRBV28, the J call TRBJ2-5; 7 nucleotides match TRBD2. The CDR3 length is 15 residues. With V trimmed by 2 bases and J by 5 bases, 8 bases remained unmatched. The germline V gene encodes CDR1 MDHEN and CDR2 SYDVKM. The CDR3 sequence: CASSLTSVSSETQYF. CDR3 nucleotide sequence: TGTGCCAGCAGTTTAACTAGCGTTTCCTCCGAGACCCAGTACTTC.

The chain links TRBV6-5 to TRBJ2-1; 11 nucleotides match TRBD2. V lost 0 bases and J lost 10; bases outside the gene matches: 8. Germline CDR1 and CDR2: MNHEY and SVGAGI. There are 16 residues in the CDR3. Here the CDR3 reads CASSYSLAGGSREQFF. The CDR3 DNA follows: TGTGCCAGCAGTTACTCTCTAGCGGGAGGCTCCAGGGAGCAGTTCTTC.